A selection of T cell receptor beta chains follows, all from one sample in a study of shared clonotypes between healthy human individuals. The repertoire was sequenced with immunoSEQ multiplex PCR; TCRdb's copy has only in-frame clones and lacks some. The table records millions of clones, over 85% of them present only once. Sequencing was done on a sample of naive CD4+ T cells sorted from blood. These receptors came from a man between 18 and 29 years old in good health. The CDR3 runs from the conserved cysteine through the conserved F or W. Fields, in order: V gene, D gene, CDR3 protein. The D gene is left open where the match is weak.

v_call: TRBV30; d_call: TRBD2; cdr3_aa: CAWKSGGGSSYNEQFF
v_call: TRBV11-2; d_call: -; cdr3_aa: CASSRNRQDYEQYF
v_call: TRBV11-2; d_call: TRBD1; cdr3_aa: CASSTQGVLGYTF
v_call: TRBV11-3; d_call: TRBD2; cdr3_aa: CASSPLAGGYNEQFF
v_call: TRBV28; d_call: -; cdr3_aa: CASSVPGDEQYF
v_call: TRBV6-5; d_call: -; cdr3_aa: CASSLGTYNSPLHF
v_call: TRBV10-3; d_call: -; cdr3_aa: CAISELWKGPTIYEQYF
v_call: TRBV10-3; d_call: TRBD2; cdr3_aa: CAISESGAGGADTQYF
v_call: TRBV5-6; d_call: -; cdr3_aa: CASSLRALNTEAFF
v_call: TRBV29-1; d_call: -; cdr3_aa: CSVEARDYEQYF
v_call: TRBV19; d_call: -; cdr3_aa: CASTRTRTADTQYF
v_call: TRBV4-3; d_call: -; cdr3_aa: CASSQDGEVWNIQYF
v_call: TRBV13; d_call: -; cdr3_aa: CASSLPNQETQYF
v_call: TRBV4-3; d_call: -; cdr3_aa: CASSQVGGYNEQFF
v_call: TRBV19; d_call: TRBD1; cdr3_aa: CASSTGPGGIVNEQFF
v_call: TRBV6-1; d_call: -; cdr3_aa: CASSEYPPGWANYEQYF
v_call: TRBV18; d_call: TRBD1; cdr3_aa: CASSQPGQGATGELFF
v_call: TRBV28; d_call: -; cdr3_aa: CASSLKEAFF